A single T cell receptor beta chain is shown here with its context. This entry comes from a study of blood T cells in healthy people across ages. The authors ran a second PCR of about 6 to 11 cycles using a sample-barcoded 5' primer and a J-beta primer mix. TCRdb re-called the 5' RACE reads through MiXCR, storing one row per CDR3 protein. The sample shows hundreds of thousands of distinct CDR3 sequences, roughly 50% of them seen only once. The CDR3 consists of 20 residues. Germline V CDR1 and CDR2: SGHAT, FQNNGV. The trim removed 1 base at V and 0 bases at J, leaving 13 bases unmatched. The receptor was isolated from a woman aged 55-69 years in good health. Source material: blood. The chain links TRBV11-2 to TRBJ2-4, with 9 bases identical to TRBD1. This CDR3 reads CASSLGRGQGHYLAKNIQYF. Here the CDR3 DNA reads TGTGCCAGCAGCTTAGGTCGGGGACAGGGCCACTATCTAGCCAAAAACATTCAGTACTTC.